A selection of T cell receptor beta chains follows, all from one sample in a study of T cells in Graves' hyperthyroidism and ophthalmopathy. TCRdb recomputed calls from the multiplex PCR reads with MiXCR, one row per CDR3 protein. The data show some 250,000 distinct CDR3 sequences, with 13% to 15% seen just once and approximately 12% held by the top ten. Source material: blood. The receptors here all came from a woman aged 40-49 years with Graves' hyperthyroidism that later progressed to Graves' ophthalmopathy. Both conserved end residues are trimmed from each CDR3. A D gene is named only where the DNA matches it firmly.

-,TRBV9,ASSVALGAKNYEQY
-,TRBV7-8,ASSLEKRGRGRDTQY
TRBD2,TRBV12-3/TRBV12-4,ASSSGSDYEQY
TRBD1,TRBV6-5,ASSYLGTGVSKDTEAF
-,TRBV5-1,ASSLSGLPDTQY
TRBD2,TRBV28,ASRQAGTSGSISETQY
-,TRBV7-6,ASSLSSVETQY
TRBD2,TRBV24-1,ATSDWVAGSVTDTQY
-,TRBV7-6,ASSLQGLETQY
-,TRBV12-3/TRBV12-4,ASSLGGGYQPQH
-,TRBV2,ASSGVSSYEQY
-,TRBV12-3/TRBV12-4,ASNTSPRGTFYEQY
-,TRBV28,ASSEKLGHQLLH
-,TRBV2,APNRRNTEAF
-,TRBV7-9,ASSLALGGSYNEQF
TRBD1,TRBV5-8,ASSLGQGVYEQY
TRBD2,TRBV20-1,SAALTSGSGEQY
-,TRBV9,ASSVNRDPNTEAF
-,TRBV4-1,ASSQVVGQETQY
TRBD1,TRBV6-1,ASQTGTTNEKLF
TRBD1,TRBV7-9,ATRDRANTEAF
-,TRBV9,ASSEEGTTGDEQF
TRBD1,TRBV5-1,ASRLNLGQIYEQY
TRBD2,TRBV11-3,ASSSRLAGVGEQY
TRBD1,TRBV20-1,SARRDRGSNQPQH
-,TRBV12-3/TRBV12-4,ASKGTYLNTEAF
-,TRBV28,ASGTFVFLH